This T cell receptor beta chain was retrieved from a study of OX40 agonist ivuxolimab in advanced cancers. Study details: Intravenous ivuxolimab at 0.01 to 10 mg/kg was given to patients every 2 weeks. A history of anti-PD-1, anti-PD-L1 or anti-CTLA-4 therapy was acceptable, and 40% to 45% had some.

The protocol was immunoSEQ multiplex PCR, while the TCRdb copy is restricted to in-frame clones and leaves out a portion. The sample contains under 70,000 clones, around 90% of which appear only once. V shed 2 bases and J shed 7 bases, with 16 bases lying between them. Germline-derived CDR1 and CDR2 are MNHEY and SMNVEV (reference sequence). This CDR3 is built from 15 residues. Findings of the study overall: Circulating CD4+ and CD8+ T cells showed clonal expansion by week 6 at 0.1 to 3.0 mg/kg. No antigen was identified for the clonally expanded peripheral T cells.

As regards this clone: Antigen unknown.

This receptor was taken from an adult with an advanced solid tumor such as melanoma, head and neck, liver or kidney cancer. The chain joins TRBV27 to TRBJ2-3, with D possibly being TRBD2 (6 bases). This specimen was CD4+ or CD8+ T cells sorted from blood, taken in a trial of the OX40 agonist ivuxolimab. CDR3 sequence reads: CASSLGGALKYTQYF. The CDR3 DNA is TGTGCCAGCAGTTTAGGAGGGGCCTTAAAATATACGCAGTATTTT.